This T cell receptor (beta chain) derives from a study of blood T cells in healthy people across ages. A second about 7 to 11 cycle PCR used barcoded and J-beta primers. TCRdb analysed the 5' RACE reads with MiXCR anew, one entry per CDR3 protein. The sample has approximately 680,000 distinct CDR3 sequences, roughly 30% seen once. Findings and caveats of the study: Estimated diversity that came from one million T cells was considered an underestimate.

There are many counts of this clonotype. The antigen is undetermined. The length of the CDR3 is 15 residues. The germline V gene has CDR1 SQVTM and CDR2 ANQGSEA. Trimming took 4 bases from V and 0 from J, leaving 16 bases between them. Donors gave roughly 10 milliliters of peripheral blood apiece. This TCR derives from a woman older than 75 in good health. The chain employs TRBV29-1 and TRBJ2-7, with D unresolved. Sequenced material: blood. CDR3 in DNA: TGCAGCGTTGCTCACGGAGCGAGTTCCTCCTACGAGCAGTACTTC. This gives the protein CSVAHGASSSYEQYF.